This T cell receptor beta chain was profiled in a study of a mutant IDH1 vaccine in newly diagnosed glioma (dated by TCRdb to the early 2020s). With regard to the full study: Of the approximately 35 treated patients, around 62% were male and roughly 38% were female, and a mean age of 40.4 years was recorded. Before enrollment, patients had received standard therapy of radiotherapy alone, temozolomide alone, or radiochemotherapy with temozolomide; most received the combination. Peripheral blood was drawn at six visits: V03 (baseline), V05, V07, V10, V12 and V13. Longitudinal TCRB deep sequencing was done for about two dozen treated patients, wherever samples were available for exploratory analyses. Points the paper makes about the study in general: PBMC samples for TCRB deep sequencing were selected based on availability. It was noted by the authors that analyses of patient blood samples could not be reproduced owing to sample limitations. Changes in the top peripheral T cell clonotypes picked up by TCRB sequencing did not appear to be linked to pseudoprogression. Across multiple MHC alleles, vaccine-induced immune responses were seen in 93.3% of patients.

As concerns this clone: What antigen it recognizes has not been identified. Qualities for individual bases were not recorded, and no much larger clone is one base off.

From V the trimming removes 1 base and from J it removes 4 bases, while the gene matches leave 8 bases of the junction unaccounted for. The CDR3, from cysteine to phenylalanine, totals 16 residues. Only CDR3 DNA remains: 48 bases, in frame from the first base. Looking up the germline V gene (reference sequence) yields CDR1 SEHNR and CDR2 FQNEAQ. The sample's time point label, in plain terms: baseline, week 1 (first vaccination visit). The treatment or condition label for this specimen denotes: pre-vaccination baseline after standard-of-care therapy. Newly diagnosed WHO grade 3 or 4 IDH1-mutant astrocytomas showing loss of nuclear ATRX were present in the donors. The samples were drawn from NOA16, a multicentre, single-arm, open-label phase I trial in Germany that tested a mutant IDH1 peptide vaccine in humans for the first time. For immunogenicity testing, the blood drawn at visit V03 was used as the baseline sample. Genomic DNA for TCRB sequencing was isolated from EDTA blood with the DNeasy Blood and Tissue Kit.

The receptor library was made with the immunoSEQ multiplex PCR assay. Rearranged TCR beta chain sequences were amplified with the hsTCRB Kit following the manufacturer's protocol. TCRB libraries were sequenced on an Illumina MiSeq. In the source study's methods: The proprietary platform of the kit vendor was used for demultiplexing, trimming and gene mapping. The source is immuneACCESS, and TCRdb retained only in-frame sequences with V and J called. Part of the clones is not carried over; for the studies checked, unresolved V genes explain less than half of this, and the remainder is unexplained. Clone size and V and J calls were adopted from that table, with D and trimming inferred from the DNA. Present in this sample are about 67,000 clones, 83% of which were seen just once. Approximately 4.4% of the sample is held by the ten biggest clonotypes.

The sample was peripheral blood mononuclear cells (PBMCs), taken from a glioma patient treated with radiotherapy, temozolomide or both. This clonotype was obtained from a woman aged 18-35 years with glioma. Some clones in this sample may be carry-over from other donors' samples. Recombination connected TRBV7-9 to TRBJ2-7; 9 central nucleotides agree with TRBD1. DNA sequence: TGTGCCAGCAGCTTAGGAGGGACAGGGAGGGGTTACGAGCAGTACTTC. Its amino acids are CASSLGGTGRGYEQYF.